The TCR beta chain under discussion was sequenced for a study of identical twins. Study conclusions and caveats: Cross-sectional statistical analysis was relied on for the conclusions, without the same donors being followed.

The CDR3 covers 15 residues. Germline loops: CDR1 SQVTM, CDR2 ANQGSEA. Trimming shortened V by 0 bases and J by 8 bases, and 17 bases separated the two germline ends. For this clonotype: Its cognate antigen is unknown.

With template switching, a universal primer site was added, and the cDNA carried unique molecular identifiers. TCRdb re-derived calls from the 5' RACE reads in MiXCR, one entry per CDR3 protein. The profile shows about 570,000 distinct CDR3 sequences, roughly 9.9% of them singletons. The sample also formed part of further work on yellow fever vaccine responses in identical twins. According to that study: Among the twins, the vaccine T cell response reportedly seemed partly convergent and partly personalized.

The clonotype comes from a young woman in good health. Sample: PBMCs. The chain uses TRBV29-1 and TRBJ1-3; D is undetermined. CDR3 in amino acids: CSVEDSGNSDDTIYF. DNA for the CDR3: TGCAGCGTTGAAGATAGCGGGAATTCAGATGACACCATATATTTT.